These 21 T cell receptor beta chains originate from one sample sequenced in a study of T cell responses to AZD1222 COVID-19 vaccine. Clones were read by immunoSEQ multiplex PCR, and TCRdb kept only the in-frame ones, dropping some. The sample holds over 150,000 clones, about 85% seen once. The sequencing used peripheral blood, collected on day 0 of AZD1222 vaccination. The receptors stem from an adult in good health.

The CDR3 DNA reads TGTGCCAGCAGCTTAGATAGCGGGTCGTATGAGCAGTTCTTC. It specifies CASSLDSGSYEQFF. The J gene is TRBJ2-1, the V gene TRBV7-2, with TRBD2 matching 7 bases. Germline CDR1 reads SGHTA; CDR2 reads FQGNSA. The ends lost 1 base at V and 8 bases at J; junction bases unmatched: 5. The CDR3 is 14 residues long.

This clone appeared once. The V gene is TRBV11-2, the J gene TRBJ2-7; no reliable D call. There are 13 residues in the CDR3. CDR1 SGHAT and CDR2 FQNNGV come from the germline V gene. V lost 2 bases and J 2 bases, leaving 7 bases between the germline ends. In nucleotides, the CDR3 is TGTGCCAGCAGCTTACGGGTACCCTACGAGCAGTACTTC. Translated, it gives CASSLRVPYEQYF.

The chain combines TRBV30 with TRBJ2-1; TRBD2 matches at 12 bases. Trimming at V came to 0 bases and at J to 9 bases, leaving 6 bases not matched to a gene. The CDR3 is made up of 15 amino acids. CDR1 and CDR2 (germline): GTSNPN, SVGIG (reference sequence). The CDR3 spells CAWSVPSGRAVEQFF. The CDR3 DNA reads as TGTGCCTGGAGTGTACCTAGCGGGAGGGCCGTTGAGCAGTTCTTC. Based on the CDR3 plus reference TRBV30 and TRBJ2-1, the full variable domain is SQTIHQWPATLVQPVGSPLSLECTVEGTSNPNLYWYRQAAGRGLQLLFYSVGIGQISSEVPQNLSASRPQDRQFILSSKKLLLSDSGFYLCAWSVPSGRAVEQFFGPGTRLTVL.

The rearrangement uses TRBV5-1 and TRBJ1-3; a weak D match, TRBD1 (5 bases). Germline V gene sequence: CDR1 SGHRS, CDR2 YFSETQ. The CDR3 is made up of 14 amino acids. V was pared by 4 bases and J by 3 bases, with 11 bases between. The CDR3 DNA reads TGCGCCAGCAGCCCCTCGGGGGGTGGAAACACCATATATTTT. Translated, it gives CASSPSGGGNTIYF.

This chain links TRBV21-1 with TRBJ2-1; whether TRBD1, the table's D call, matches the DNA was not checked. TRBV21-1 is a known pseudogene. The CDR3 extends over 16 amino acids. CDR3 DNA: TGTGCCAGCAGCAAAGAAGTGGCACAGACCTACAATGAGCAGTTCTTC. Protein sequence: CASSKEVAQTYNEQFF.

V is TRBV7-8 and J is TRBJ1-1; D call uncertain. This CDR3 region has 14 residues. Trimming cost V 1 base and J 1 base, with 7 bases left between them. Germline lookup yields CDR1 SGHVS and CDR2 FQNEAQ. CDR3 coding DNA: TGTGCCAGCAGCTTAGGACTGGGGAACACTGAAGCTTTCTTT. Its protein is CASSLGLGNTEAFF.

This clone was recorded only once. The chain carries TRBV7-2 and TRBJ2-3, with 9 bases lining up with TRBD2. Looked up from germline, CDR1 is SGHTA and CDR2 is FQGNSA. CDR3 length: 17 residues. V was pared by 1 base and J by 6 bases, with 11 bases of the junction left unmatched. The CDR3 loop is CASSLGQLAGRVDTQYF. CDR3 nucleotide sequence: TGTGCCAGCAGCTTAGGGCAGCTAGCGGGGCGGGTGGATACGCAGTATTTT.

The rearrangement uses TRBV7-9 and TRBJ2-2; a possible D gene is TRBD1 (6 bases). CDR3 length equals 16 residues. V shed 5 bases and J shed 1 base, with 14 bases lying between them. Germline CDR1 reads SEHNR; CDR2 reads FQNEAQ (reference sequence). CDR3 amino acids: CASSLREDRNTGELFF. CDR3 nucleotide sequence: TGTGCCAGCAGCCTTAGAGAGGACAGGAACACCGGGGAGCTGTTTTTT.

This chain joins TRBV2 and TRBJ1-2; D is unclear. Germline V gives CDR1 SNHLY, CDR2 FYNNEI. V lost 7 bases, J lost 8 bases, and 26 bases lay in between. This CDR3 has 16 amino acids. The CDR3 sequence is CASKDTGLSHPQGYTF. The CDR3 coding sequence is TGTGCCAGCAAAGACACTGGGCTGAGCCACCCACAAGGCTACACCTTC.

The gene calls are TRBV29-1 and TRBJ2-5; possible D gene TRBD1, 6 bases. The germline CDR1 and CDR2 sequences are SQVTM and ANQGSEA. Trimming pared 8 bases from V and 0 bases from J, leaving 19 bases between. This CDR3 is built from 15 residues. Here the CDR3 DNA reads TGCAGCATAACCATGGACAGACCGTACCAAGAGACCCAGTACTTC. It encodes CSITMDRPYQETQYF.

Here the CDR3 reads CASSPGQQETQYF. The CDR3 DNA follows: TGTGCCAGCAGTCCGGGACAGCAAGAGACCCAGTACTTC. The chain joins TRBV27 to TRBJ2-5, with 7 bases matching TRBD1. CDR1 is MNHEY, CDR2 SMNVEV, per germline (reference sequence). This CDR3 is built from 13 residues. Trimming removed 5 bases from V and 2 bases from J; junction bases left unmatched: 2.

The CDR3 sequence is CASSLSPGTSGRWGETQYF. For the CDR3, the DNA is TGTGCCAGCAGTTTATCCCCCGGGACTAGCGGGAGGTGGGGTGAGACCCAGTACTTC. The rearrangement joins TRBV28 to TRBJ2-5; 15 bases are a match to TRBD2. Germline assignment: CDR1 MDHEN and CDR2 SYDVKM. V trimming: 1 base; J trimming: 5 bases; junction bases outside the gene matches: 11. The length of the CDR3 is 19 residues.

The rearrangement links TRBV28 to TRBJ2-7; D may be TRBD2 (6 bases). CDR3 length: 15 amino acids. Germline CDR1 reads MDHEN; CDR2 reads SYDVKM. V dropped 2 bases and J dropped 4 bases, with 15 bases sitting between them. The CDR3 DNA reads as TGTGCCAGCAGTTTACAGCGGGCAGGGATGTACGAGCAGTACTTC. Translation gives CASSLQRAGMYEQYF.

This rearrangement joins TRBV11-3 to TRBJ2-2, with 14 bases identical to TRBD2. Germline V gene sequence: CDR1 SGHNT, CDR2 YENEEA. This CDR3 spans 16 amino acids. Trimming cost V 3 bases and J 6 bases; bases outside gene matches: 3. CDR3 nucleotides: TGTGCCAGCAGCTTTGGACTAGCGGGAGGATCCGGGGAGCTGTTTTTT. Its protein is CASSFGLAGGSGELFF.

A single count supports this clone. J is TRBJ1-1 and V is TRBV29-1; D is uncertain. The ends were cut back, 3 bases at V and 0 bases at J, with 5 bases in the middle. Germline V gives CDR1 SQVTM, CDR2 ANQGSEA. This CDR3 spans 12 amino acids. The CDR3 is CSVDGLNTEAFF. The DNA of the CDR3 is TGCAGCGTTGACGGGCTGAACACTGAAGCTTTCTTT.

In its sample, this clone was seen a few times. The rearrangement joins TRBV6-2 or TRBV6-3 to TRBJ2-7; no definite D call. Per germline, CDR1 MNHEY and CDR2 SVGEGT. Between the trimmed V and J ends, which lost 2 bases and 4 bases, there was a span of 3 bases. The CDR3 spans 11 residues. CDR3 residues: CASSYRYEQYF. The CDR3 DNA follows: TGTGCCAGCAGTTACAGGTACGAGCAGTACTTC.

This rearrangement joins TRBV7-9 to TRBJ1-3, with D unclear. V was cut by 2 bases and J by 1 base, with 6 bases left in between. Germline-derived CDR1 and CDR2 are SEHNR and FQNEAQ (reference sequence). The CDR3 length is 14 residues. The CDR3 nucleotides are TGTGCCAGCAGCTTACGGGGATCTGGAAACACCATATATTTT. As protein: CASSLRGSGNTIYF.

This chain uses TRBV24-1 with TRBJ2-1, with 8 bases lining up with TRBD1. The CDR3 has 17 residues. Trimming at V came to 5 bases and at J to 0 bases, leaving 8 bases not matched to a gene. Germline V gives CDR1 KGHDR, CDR2 SFDVKD. CDR3 coding DNA: TGTGCCACCAGTGGCCCTCGGACAGGGAGCTCCTACAATGAGCAGTTCTTC. Translating it yields CATSGPRTGSSYNEQFF.

The V call is TRBV6-5, the J call TRBJ1-2, with TRBD1 matching over 7 bases. CDR3 length: 13 residues. J gave up 2 bases and V 6 bases, and 3 bases lay outside the gene matches. Germline V gene lookup returns CDR1 MNHEY and CDR2 SVGAGI. This CDR3 reads CASRRGQNYGYTF. The CDR3 coding sequence is TGTGCCAGCAGAAGGGGACAGAACTATGGCTACACCTTC.

This chain links TRBV27 with TRBJ2-7; D is ambiguous. Trimming stripped 3 bases from V and 2 bases from J, with 11 bases between. Germline V gene lookup returns CDR1 MNHEY and CDR2 SMNVEV (reference sequence). The CDR3 totals 14 residues. As DNA, the CDR3 is TGTGCCAGCAGTTTGGGGATTACCACCTACGAGCAGTACTTC. It translates to CASSLGITTYEQYF.

The rearrangement joins TRBV28 to TRBJ2-7, with 13 bases lining up with TRBD2. The ends lost 0 bases at V and 1 base at J; junction bases unmatched: 0. Germline V gene sequence: CDR1 MDHEN, CDR2 SYDVKM. The CDR3 is 16 residues long. The CDR3 sequence: CASSLWGLAGSYEQYF. The CDR3 DNA reads as TGTGCCAGCAGTTTATGGGGACTAGCGGGATCCTACGAGCAGTACTTC.